Shown below are 22 T cell receptor beta chains from a single sample sequenced in a study of cytomegalovirus exposure and HLA in healthy donors. The PCR made use of 60 Vbeta and 13 Jbeta primers. Using immunoSEQ multiplex PCR, the repertoire was profiled, and TCRdb retains in-frame clones only, with some absent. Found here are around 100,000 clones, over 65% of them singletons; the top ten hold roughly a sixth. Sequenced material: PBMCs. All receptors come from a young woman in good health and CMV-seropositive.

The genes are TRBV29-1 and TRBJ1-1; D may be TRBD1 (5 bases). Trimming took 3 bases from V and 3 from J, leaving 20 bases between them. The length of the CDR3 is 16 residues. Germline V CDR1 and CDR2: SQVTM, ANQGSEA. The CDR3 region has the DNA TGCAGCGTTGACATGATCGGCTTAGTGGGGCACACTGAAGCTTTCTTT. Translation: CSVDMIGLVGHTEAFF.

The J gene is TRBJ2-2, the V gene TRBV27; 11 bases are a match to TRBD2. Germline-derived CDR1 and CDR2 are MNHEY and SMNVEV (reference sequence). The CDR3 sequence is 17 residues long. The trim removed 7 bases at V and 1 base at J, leaving 8 bases unmatched. The CDR3 coding sequence is TGTGCCAGCAAAATAGCGGGAGGGCCAGGGAACACCGGGGAGCTGTTTTTT. Translation: CASKIAGGPGNTGELFF.

The chain employs TRBV19 and TRBJ2-7, with TRBD2 identical over 8 bases. This CDR3 has 15 residues. Germline V gene sequence: CDR1 LNHDA, CDR2 SQIVND (reference sequence). V dropped 3 bases and J dropped 6; count of bases not matched to a gene: 10. The CDR3 sequence is CASSMQRGTPREQYF. In DNA, the CDR3 is TGTGCCAGTAGTATGCAGCGGGGGACCCCCCGCGAGCAGTACTTC. Based on the CDR3 plus reference TRBV19 and TRBJ2-7, the full variable domain is DGGITQSPKYLFRKEGQNVTLSCEQNLNHDAMYWYRQDPGQGLRLIYYSQIVNDFQKGDIAEGYSVSREKKESFPLTVTSAQKNPTAFYLCASSMQRGTPREQYFGPGTRLTVT.

The chain joins TRBV6-1 to TRBJ2-3; 13 positions match TRBD2. CDR3 size: 17 residues. The germline V gene has CDR1 MNHNS and CDR2 SASEGT. J gave up 4 bases and V 2 bases, and 6 bases lay outside the gene matches. CDR3 DNA: TGTGCCAGCAGTGAAACTAGCGGGGGGGCCGGGCCAGATACGCAGTATTTT. It codes for CASSETSGGAGPDTQYF.

The chain couples TRBV7-2 to TRBJ1-1; D might be TRBD1 (5 bases). The V and J ends lost 5 bases and 4 bases respectively, with 17 bases between them. Germline CDR1 and CDR2: SGHTA and FQGNSA. The CDR3 covers 15 residues. The CDR3 loop is CASSQNRLGITEAFF. The CDR3 region has the DNA TGTGCCAGCAGCCAAAACAGGTTGGGGATCACTGAAGCTTTCTTT.

V usage is TRBV4-3 and J usage is TRBJ1-1; weak D call: TRBD1 (6 bases). The CDR3 has 14 residues. The germline V gene encodes CDR1 LGHNA and CDR2 YSLEER. The ends were cut back, 1 base at V and 10 bases at J, with 16 bases in the middle. CDR3 sequence: CASSQGVGARTAFF. The CDR3 DNA is TGCGCCAGCAGCCAAGGGGTGGGGGCGCGGACAGCTTTCTTT.

J is TRBJ1-2 and V is TRBV4-3, with 7 positions matching TRBD1. J was trimmed by 7 bases and V by 0 bases; bases with no gene match: 11. Germline values: CDR1 LGHNA, CDR2 YSLEER. This CDR3 comprises 16 residues. The CDR3 sequence: CASSQDIIGAGGGYTF. CDR3 coding DNA: TGCGCCAGCAGCCAAGATATCATTGGCGCAGGGGGTGGCTACACCTTC.

The chain recombines TRBV12-5 with TRBJ2-2; 10 bases are shared with TRBD2. CDR3 length equals 15 residues. Germline V gene data show CDR1 as LGHNT and CDR2 as FRNRAP. The V gene end was trimmed by 6 bases and the J gene end by 3 bases; junction bases not matched to a gene: 4. The CDR3 loop is CASGLAGGYTGELFF. The CDR3 nucleotides read TGTGCTAGTGGCTTAGCGGGAGGCTACACCGGGGAGCTGTTTTTT.

This clone was counted a few times. The chain employs TRBV6-6 and TRBJ1-6; D is possibly TRBD1 (5 bases). Between the trimmed V and J ends, which lost 6 bases and 0 bases, there was a span of 12 bases. The length of the CDR3 is 16 residues. Germline CDR1 and CDR2: MNHNY and SVGAGI (reference sequence). The CDR3 loop reads CASRLAGGSYNSPLHF. For the CDR3, the DNA is TGTGCCAGCAGACTCGCCGGGGGCTCCTATAATTCACCCCTCCACTTT.

The chain uses TRBV7-2 and TRBJ1-5, with D possibly being TRBD1 (5 bases). Trimming shortened V by 5 bases and J by 0 bases, and 8 bases separated the two germline ends. Germline values: CDR1 SGHTA, CDR2 FQGNSA. The CDR3 sequence is 14 residues long. Here the CDR3 reads CASSRQGSNQPQHF. In DNA, the CDR3 is TGTGCCAGCAGCCGTCAGGGTAGCAATCAGCCCCAGCATTTT. Based on the CDR3 plus reference TRBV7-2 and TRBJ1-5, the full variable domain is GAGVSQSPSNKVTEKGKDVELRCDPISGHTALYWYRQSLGQGLEFLIYFQGNSAPDKSGLPSDRFSAERTGGSVSTLTIQRTQQEDSAVYLCASSRQGSNQPQHFGDGTRLSIL.

This sequence joins TRBV5-4 and TRBJ2-1; TRBD1 aligns across 10 bases. CDR3 length: 15 amino acids. CDR1 and CDR2 from the germline V gene are SGHNT and YYREEE (reference sequence). V dropped 5 bases and J dropped 7; count of bases not matched to a gene: 9. This CDR3 is CASSTGDRGRNEQFF. CDR3 bases: TGTGCCAGCAGTACCGGGGACAGGGGTAGGAATGAGCAGTTCTTC.

The chain couples TRBV11-2 to TRBJ2-3; the match to TRBD1 covers 11 bases. The ends lost 3 bases at V and 6 bases at J; junction bases unmatched: 5. The CDR3 consists of 15 residues. Germline V lookup: CDR1 SGHAT, CDR2 FQNNGV. CDR3 DNA sequence: TGTGCCAGCAGCTTCCGGGACAGGGGGTTGGATACGCAGTATTTT. Its protein is CASSFRDRGLDTQYF.

This chain connects TRBV19 to TRBJ1-1, with D unresolved. Germline V gene sequence: CDR1 LNHDA, CDR2 SQIVND (reference sequence). V was cut by 6 bases and J by 0 bases, with 20 bases left in between. This CDR3 is 17 amino acids long. The DNA for the CDR3 is TGTGCCAGTAGCGAACGCCTGGGCAGAGTCCTGAACACTGAAGCTTTCTTT. Protein sequence: CASSERLGRVLNTEAFF.

The V call is TRBV7-9, the J call TRBJ2-3; tentative D call: TRBD1 (5 bases). Trimming took 3 bases from V and 3 from J, leaving 10 bases between them. Germline loops: CDR1 SEHNR, CDR2 FQNEAQ (reference sequence). This CDR3 is built from 14 residues. The CDR3, as DNA: TGTGCCAGCAGCTTCCAGGGTTTAACAGATACGCAGTATTTT. It yields the protein CASSFQGLTDTQYF.

This clone has only a few counts. The rearrangement joins TRBV7-2 to TRBJ1-2; D remains unclear. The CDR3 loop spans 16 amino acids. Trimming took off 4 bases at V and 1 base at J, with 16 bases between the two ends. Germline-derived CDR1 and CDR2 are SGHTA and FQGNSA. The CDR3 protein is CASSSAGIPLNYGYTF. In nucleotides, the CDR3 is TGTGCCAGCAGCTCCGCCGGGATCCCCCTTAACTATGGCTACACCTTC.

In this sample, this clone turned up once. The chain is built from TRBV4-3 and TRBJ2-7; D is perhaps TRBD2 (5 bases). The V gene lost 4 bases and the J gene lost 2 bases, with 18 bases spanning the gap. Germline V gene lookup returns CDR1 LGHNA and CDR2 YSLEER. This CDR3 region has 16 residues. CDR3 coding DNA: TGCGCCAGCAGCCTTGGTTGGGGAGAGAAGGCCTACGAGCAGTACTTC. Protein: CASSLGWGEKAYEQYF.

The chain has TRBV6-5 and TRBJ1-1; maybe TRBD1 (6 bases). Trimming removed 7 bases at V and 4 bases at J, with 19 bases between. CDR1 and CDR2 from the germline V gene are MNHEY and SVGAGI. The CDR3 is 15 residues long. In nucleotides, the CDR3 is TGTGCCAGCACCATTACGGGGGGGGCTATCACTGAAGCTTTCTTT. This translates into CASTITGGAITEAFF.

The V call is TRBV28, the J call TRBJ1-1; D is perhaps TRBD1 (6 bases). V was trimmed by 4 bases and J by 3 bases, leaving 12 bases between them. Per germline, CDR1 MDHEN and CDR2 SYDVKM. The CDR3 has 14 residues. The CDR3 bases are TGTGCCAGCAGTTCTCTCCCAGGGGACACTGAAGCTTTCTTT. It yields the protein CASSSLPGDTEAFF.

V gene TRBV27 combines with J gene TRBJ2-1; TRBD1 matches at 8 bases. Germline V CDR1 and CDR2: MNHEY, SMNVEV (reference sequence). V lost 9 bases to trimming and J lost 8 bases; unmatched junction nucleotides: 12. The CDR3 loop spans 14 amino acids. CDR3 sequence reads: CASADRGRGHEQFF. The CDR3 DNA reads TGTGCCAGTGCCGACAGGGGAAGGGGCCATGAGCAGTTCTTC.

The chain has TRBV7-8 and TRBJ2-7; a weak D match, TRBD1 (6 bases). The CDR3 length is 14 residues. Germline assignment: CDR1 SGHVS and CDR2 FQNEAQ. The germline V and J ends were trimmed by 5 bases and 5 bases, with 16 bases remaining between them. CDR3 residues: CASSTRTVNDEQYF. CDR3 DNA sequence: TGTGCCAGCAGCACGCGGACAGTCAATGACGAGCAGTACTTC.

This chain uses TRBV6-6 with TRBJ1-1, with D possibly TRBD1 on 5 matching bases. The CDR3 contains 16 residues. V lost 0 bases, J lost 1 base, and 12 bases lay in between. Germline V CDR1 and CDR2: MNHNY, SVGAGI (reference sequence). CDR3 sequence (DNA): TGTGCCAGCAGTTACTCCCTACAGGTGACGAACACTGAAGCTTTCTTT. This sequence encodes CASSYSLQVTNTEAFF.

The chain has TRBV19 and TRBJ1-2, with no clear D. Trimming left V 3 bases short and J 5 bases short, with 16 bases between. The CDR3 sequence is 15 residues long. CDR1 LNHDA and CDR2 SQIVND come from the germline V gene (reference sequence). The CDR3 sequence is CASSISGSRDYGYTF. The CDR3 bases are TGTGCCAGTAGTATCTCCGGGTCGCGAGATTATGGCTACACCTTC.